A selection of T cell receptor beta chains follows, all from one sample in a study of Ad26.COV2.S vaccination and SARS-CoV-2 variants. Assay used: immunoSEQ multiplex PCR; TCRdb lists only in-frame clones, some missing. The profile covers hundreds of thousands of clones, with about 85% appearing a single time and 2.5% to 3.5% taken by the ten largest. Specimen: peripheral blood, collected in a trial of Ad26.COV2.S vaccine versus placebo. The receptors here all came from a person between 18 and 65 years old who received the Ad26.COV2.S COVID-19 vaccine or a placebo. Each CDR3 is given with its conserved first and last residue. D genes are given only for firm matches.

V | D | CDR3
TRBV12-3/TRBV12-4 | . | CASNTQGGEKLFF
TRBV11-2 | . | CASSSAPDTQYF
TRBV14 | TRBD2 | CASSRISGTTKTYEQYF
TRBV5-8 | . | CASSPYMSPGIPLHF
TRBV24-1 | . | CATSDTGAKNIQYF
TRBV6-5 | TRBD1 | CASSYSRTGVQPQHF
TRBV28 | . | CASSLGAGMNTEAFF
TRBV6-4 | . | CASSQMLKSTQETQYF
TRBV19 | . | CASSLGITSYEQYF
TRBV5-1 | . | CASSLVWEPYEQYF
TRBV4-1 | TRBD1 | CASSQTLGTGNYGYTF
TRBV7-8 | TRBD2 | CASTRTSAVNEQFF
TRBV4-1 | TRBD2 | CASSQVGGRKGTDTQYF
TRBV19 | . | CASSTLQGPKNIQYF
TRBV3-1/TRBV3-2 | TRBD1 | CASSQDTGGTQYF
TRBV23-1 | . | CASSQSTGCCNEQYF
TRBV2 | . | CASSEGGGTNEKLFF
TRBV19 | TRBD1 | CASSIVGQGVGTEAFF
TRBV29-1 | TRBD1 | CSVGQGAGNTIYF
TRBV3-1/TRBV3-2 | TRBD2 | CASSQRGDYNEQFF
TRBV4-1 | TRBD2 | CASSQAWGREETQYF
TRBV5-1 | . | CASSLGPDQETQYF
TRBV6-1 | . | CASSDTREKLFF